This entry is about one T cell receptor (beta chain). Antigen specificity is unknown. This sample is part of a study of cytomegalovirus exposure and HLA in healthy donors. Broader study findings: Most observed TCR sequences were rare, whereas some public TCRs were detected in many donors.

The PCR made use of 60 Vbeta and 13 Jbeta primers. Libraries were prepared by immunoSEQ multiplex PCR; TCRdb keeps only in-frame clonotypes and omits some of them. Of 85,000 to 130,000 clones in the sample, more than 75% were seen once. Germline V lookup: CDR1 MDHEN, CDR2 SYDVKM. The CDR3 runs 19 residues. With V trimmed by 4 bases and J by 3 bases, 18 bases remained unmatched. This receptor was identified in a woman between 50 and 59 years old in good health and CMV-seropositive. The chain joins TRBV28 to TRBJ1-1; 9 nucleotides match TRBD1. The sequenced material came from PBMCs. CDR3 protein: CASSSNYPGQGKTYTEAFF. CDR3 coding DNA: TGTGCCAGCAGTTCCAACTATCCGGGACAGGGAAAAACGTACACTGAAGCTTTCTTT.